The rows below give T cell receptor beta chains drawn from one sample of a study of blood T cell repertoires in COVID-19. The table came from immunoSEQ multiplex PCR; TCRdb's copy has only in-frame clones and leaves some out. The data show 350,000 to 500,000 clones, about 88% seen once. Sequences were obtained from PBMCs or T cells enriched from blood (not recorded which). These receptors came from a woman under 30 who had been exposed to COVID-19. CDR3s include the opening cysteine and the closing phenylalanine or tryptophan. D genes are given only for firm matches. Clone size appears in some rows only: once, few, many, or a class for an expanded clone.

TRBJ1-5 | NA | few | TRBV27 | CASSFSQAGRPQHF | TGTGCCAGCAGTTTTAGTCAGGCCGGGAGGCCCCAGCATTTT
TRBJ1-1 | NA | NA | TRBV9 | CASSPGQLNTEAFF | TGTGCCAGCAGCCCCGGACAGCTAAACACTGAAGCTTTCTTT
TRBJ2-1 | NA | NA | TRBV6-2/TRBV6-3 | CASSYSGGFDGWFF | TGTGCCAGCAGTTACTCTGGCGGTTTCGATGGCTGGTTCTTC
TRBJ2-1 | NA | NA | TRBV12-3/TRBV12-4 | CATSGVSYNEQFF | TGTGCCACCTCCGGGGTCTCCTACAATGAGCAGTTCTTC
TRBJ2-7 | TRBD2 | NA | TRBV19 | CASRISGGFSYEQYF | TGTGCCAGTAGGATCAGCGGGGGCTTCTCCTACGAGCAGTACTTC
TRBJ1-1 | NA | once | TRBV3-1/TRBV3-2 | CASSQGWRVNTEAFF | TGTGCCAGCAGCCAAGGGTGGAGGGTGAACACTGAAGCTTTCTTT
TRBJ2-3 | NA | NA | TRBV11-2 | CASSLGGRGGSDTQYF | TGTGCCAGCAGCTTAGGGGGCAGGGGTGGGTCAGATACGCAGTATTTT
TRBJ2-1 | NA | NA | TRBV7-6 | CASSLMSGSSYNEQFF | TGTGCCAGCAGCTTAATGAGCGGTAGCTCCTACAATGAGCAGTTCTTC
TRBJ2-2 | NA | once | TRBV9 | CASSVRQDRELFF | TGTGCCAGCAGCGTTCGACAGGACCGGGAGCTGTTTTTT
TRBJ1-1 | NA | NA | TRBV6-5 | CASSGGTATEAFF | TGTGCCAGCAGCGGAGGGACTGCCACTGAAGCTTTCTTT
TRBJ2-7 | TRBD1 | once | TRBV9 | CASSQGVGPEQYF | TGTGCCAGCAGCCAGGGGGTGGGTCCCGAGCAGTACTTC
TRBJ1-5 | TRBD1 | NA | TRBV7-8 | CASSLDRVGQPQHF | TGTGCCAGCAGCTTGGACAGGGTTGGGCAGCCCCAGCATTTT
TRBJ2-7 | NA | few | TRBV6-5 | CASIRQSKSYEQYF | TGTGCCAGCATACGACAGTCAAAGTCCTACGAGCAGTACTTC
TRBJ1-5 | NA | NA | TRBV13 | CASSLSGYGQPQHF | TGTGCCAGCAGCTTATCAGGGTATGGACAGCCCCAGCATTTT
TRBJ2-5 | NA | NA | TRBV5-1 | CASSPGHGDQETQYF | TGCGCCAGCAGCCCAGGCCACGGGGACCAAGAGACCCAGTACTTC
TRBJ1-3 | TRBD1 | NA | TRBV5-8 | CASSFQTGAFSGNTIYF | TGTGCCAGCAGCTTCCAGACAGGGGCCTTCTCTGGAAACACCATATATTTT
TRBJ1-5 | NA | NA | TRBV12-3/TRBV12-4 | CASSPQGIQPQHF | TGTGCCAGCAGTCCGCAGGGAATTCAGCCCCAGCATTTT
TRBJ1-1 | NA | NA | TRBV28 | CASHFGFNTEAFF | TGTGCCAGCCATTTCGGGTTTAACACTGAAGCTTTCTTT
TRBJ2-7 | TRBD2 | NA | TRBV14 | CASSQVTSGRARQYF | TGTGCCAGCAGCCAAGTCACTAGCGGGAGGGCGAGACAGTACTTC
TRBJ1-2 | TRBD1 | NA | TRBV19 | CASSSQGAGDYGYTF | TGTGCCAGTAGTAGCCAGGGGGCGGGCGACTATGGCTACACCTTC
TRBJ2-1 | NA | NA | TRBV27 | CASALLNEQFF | TGTGCCAGCGCTCTTCTAAATGAGCAGTTCTTC
TRBJ2-1 | TRBD2 | NA | TRBV4-3 | CASSQDSSGGYSVQFF | TGCGCCAGCAGCCAAGATTCTAGCGGGGGCTATAGCGTGCAGTTCTTC
TRBJ1-3 | NA | NA | TRBV3-1/TRBV3-2 | CASSQQGSSGNTIYF | TGTGCCAGCAGCCAACAGGGAAGCTCTGGAAACACCATATATTTT
TRBJ2-2 | TRBD1 | NA | TRBV7-2 | CASSMRTGNTGELFF | TGTGCCAGCAGTATGAGGACAGGGAACACCGGGGAGCTGTTTTTT
TRBJ1-2 | TRBD1 | NA | TRBV14 | CASSQEFLSETGGPNYGYTF | TGTGCCAGCAGCCAAGAATTTCTATCCGAGACAGGGGGCCCTAACTATGGCTACACCTTC
TRBJ1-5 | NA | NA | TRBV10-2 | CASSGTVNQPQHF | TGCGCCAGCAGTGGGACAGTAAATCAGCCCCAGCATTTT
TRBJ2-3 | TRBD2 | once | TRBV28 | CASSTGTSGSSDTQYF | TGTGCCAGCAGTACCGGGACTAGCGGGAGTTCAGATACGCAGTATTTT
TRBJ2-1 | TRBD1 | NA | TRBV19 | CASSISTGLYNEQFF | TGTGCCAGTAGTATATCGACAGGGCTCTACAATGAGCAGTTCTTC
TRBJ2-7 | TRBD2 | NA | TRBV6-4 | CASSPVAGGIYEQYF | TGTGCCAGCAGCCCGGTAGCGGGGGGCATCTACGAGCAGTACTTC
TRBJ1-5 | NA | NA | TRBV12-3/TRBV12-4 | CASSLVRGPQHF | TGTGCCAGCAGTTTAGTACGGGGACCCCAGCATTTT
TRBJ2-5 | NA | NA | TRBV27 | CASSLNRRETQYF | TGTGCCAGCAGTTTAAACCGGCGGGAGACCCAGTACTTC
TRBJ1-1 | NA | NA | TRBV30 | CAWSVPREVTEAFF | TGTGCCTGGAGTGTACCCAGGGAGGTCACTGAAGCTTTCTTT
TRBJ2-3 | TRBD2 | NA | TRBV10-3 | CAISDMSGVDKPDTQYF | TGTGCCATCAGTGACATGAGCGGGGTCGACAAACCTGATACGCAGTATTTT
TRBJ1-3 | NA | NA | TRBV2 | CASSERWGGASSSPGNTIYF | TGTGCCAGCAGTGAAAGGTGGGGGGGCGCTTCATCTAGCCCTGGAAACACCATATATTTT
TRBJ2-1 | TRBD2 | NA | TRBV5-1 | CASSSEPPALSLAGGLNNEQFF | TGCGCCAGCAGCTCCGAGCCTCCAGCACTTTCTCTAGCGGGAGGGCTCAACAATGAGCAGTTCTTC
TRBJ2-1 | TRBD2 | NA | TRBV3-1/TRBV3-2 | CASSPGSGSWAGRVQFF | TGTGCCAGCAGCCCTGGAAGCGGGAGTTGGGCGGGAAGAGTGCAGTTCTTC
TRBJ1-2 | NA | NA | TRBV29-1 | CSVASSGGVHYGYTF | TGCAGCGTTGCTAGTTCCGGGGGGGTGCACTATGGCTACACCTTC
TRBJ2-1 | TRBD2 | NA | TRBV27 | CASSHRGTSGSWEQFF | TGTGCCAGCAGTCACCGGGGGACTAGCGGGAGTTGGGAGCAGTTCTTC
TRBJ2-7 | TRBD1 | NA | TRBV18 | CASSPPGQGDSGLLYEQYF | TGTGCCAGCTCACCTCCGGGACAGGGGGATTCGGGCCTCCTCTACGAGCAGTACTTC
TRBJ2-1 | TRBD2 | once | TRBV5-1 | CASSSDSGGARNEQFF | TGCGCCAGCAGCTCAGATAGCGGGGGGGCGCGTAATGAGCAGTTCTTC
TRBJ2-3 | TRBD2 | NA | TRBV6-4 | CASSETSGSRSDTQYF | TGTGCCAGCAGTGAGACTAGCGGGAGCAGGTCAGATACGCAGTATTTT
TRBJ1-5 | NA | NA | TRBV4-3 | CASSQQADQPQHF | TGCGCCAGCAGCCAACAGGCCGATCAGCCCCAGCATTTT
TRBJ1-6 | NA | NA | TRBV19 | CASSIGQASSPLHF | TGTGCCAGTAGTATCGGACAAGCTTCCTCACCCCTCCACTTT
TRBJ2-7 | NA | NA | TRBV28 | CASSVRSHYEQYF | TGTGCCAGCAGTGTGAGATCCCACTACGAGCAGTACTTC
TRBJ2-7 | NA | NA | TRBV2 | CASSEESVRAEQYF | TGTGCCAGCAGTGAAGAGTCTGTCAGAGCGGAGCAGTACTTC
TRBJ2-7 | NA | NA | TRBV12-3/TRBV12-4 | CASSLTQAIEQYF | TGTGCCAGCAGTTTAACACAGGCTATAGAGCAGTACTTC
TRBJ1-1 | TRBD1 | once | TRBV27 | CASRVGTGGAEAFF | TGTGCCAGCAGAGTAGGGACAGGGGGGGCTGAAGCTTTCTTT
TRBJ1-4 | NA | NA | TRBV19 | CASSKVPRPNEKLFF | TGTGCCAGTAGTAAGGTACCGAGGCCTAATGAAAAACTGTTTTTT